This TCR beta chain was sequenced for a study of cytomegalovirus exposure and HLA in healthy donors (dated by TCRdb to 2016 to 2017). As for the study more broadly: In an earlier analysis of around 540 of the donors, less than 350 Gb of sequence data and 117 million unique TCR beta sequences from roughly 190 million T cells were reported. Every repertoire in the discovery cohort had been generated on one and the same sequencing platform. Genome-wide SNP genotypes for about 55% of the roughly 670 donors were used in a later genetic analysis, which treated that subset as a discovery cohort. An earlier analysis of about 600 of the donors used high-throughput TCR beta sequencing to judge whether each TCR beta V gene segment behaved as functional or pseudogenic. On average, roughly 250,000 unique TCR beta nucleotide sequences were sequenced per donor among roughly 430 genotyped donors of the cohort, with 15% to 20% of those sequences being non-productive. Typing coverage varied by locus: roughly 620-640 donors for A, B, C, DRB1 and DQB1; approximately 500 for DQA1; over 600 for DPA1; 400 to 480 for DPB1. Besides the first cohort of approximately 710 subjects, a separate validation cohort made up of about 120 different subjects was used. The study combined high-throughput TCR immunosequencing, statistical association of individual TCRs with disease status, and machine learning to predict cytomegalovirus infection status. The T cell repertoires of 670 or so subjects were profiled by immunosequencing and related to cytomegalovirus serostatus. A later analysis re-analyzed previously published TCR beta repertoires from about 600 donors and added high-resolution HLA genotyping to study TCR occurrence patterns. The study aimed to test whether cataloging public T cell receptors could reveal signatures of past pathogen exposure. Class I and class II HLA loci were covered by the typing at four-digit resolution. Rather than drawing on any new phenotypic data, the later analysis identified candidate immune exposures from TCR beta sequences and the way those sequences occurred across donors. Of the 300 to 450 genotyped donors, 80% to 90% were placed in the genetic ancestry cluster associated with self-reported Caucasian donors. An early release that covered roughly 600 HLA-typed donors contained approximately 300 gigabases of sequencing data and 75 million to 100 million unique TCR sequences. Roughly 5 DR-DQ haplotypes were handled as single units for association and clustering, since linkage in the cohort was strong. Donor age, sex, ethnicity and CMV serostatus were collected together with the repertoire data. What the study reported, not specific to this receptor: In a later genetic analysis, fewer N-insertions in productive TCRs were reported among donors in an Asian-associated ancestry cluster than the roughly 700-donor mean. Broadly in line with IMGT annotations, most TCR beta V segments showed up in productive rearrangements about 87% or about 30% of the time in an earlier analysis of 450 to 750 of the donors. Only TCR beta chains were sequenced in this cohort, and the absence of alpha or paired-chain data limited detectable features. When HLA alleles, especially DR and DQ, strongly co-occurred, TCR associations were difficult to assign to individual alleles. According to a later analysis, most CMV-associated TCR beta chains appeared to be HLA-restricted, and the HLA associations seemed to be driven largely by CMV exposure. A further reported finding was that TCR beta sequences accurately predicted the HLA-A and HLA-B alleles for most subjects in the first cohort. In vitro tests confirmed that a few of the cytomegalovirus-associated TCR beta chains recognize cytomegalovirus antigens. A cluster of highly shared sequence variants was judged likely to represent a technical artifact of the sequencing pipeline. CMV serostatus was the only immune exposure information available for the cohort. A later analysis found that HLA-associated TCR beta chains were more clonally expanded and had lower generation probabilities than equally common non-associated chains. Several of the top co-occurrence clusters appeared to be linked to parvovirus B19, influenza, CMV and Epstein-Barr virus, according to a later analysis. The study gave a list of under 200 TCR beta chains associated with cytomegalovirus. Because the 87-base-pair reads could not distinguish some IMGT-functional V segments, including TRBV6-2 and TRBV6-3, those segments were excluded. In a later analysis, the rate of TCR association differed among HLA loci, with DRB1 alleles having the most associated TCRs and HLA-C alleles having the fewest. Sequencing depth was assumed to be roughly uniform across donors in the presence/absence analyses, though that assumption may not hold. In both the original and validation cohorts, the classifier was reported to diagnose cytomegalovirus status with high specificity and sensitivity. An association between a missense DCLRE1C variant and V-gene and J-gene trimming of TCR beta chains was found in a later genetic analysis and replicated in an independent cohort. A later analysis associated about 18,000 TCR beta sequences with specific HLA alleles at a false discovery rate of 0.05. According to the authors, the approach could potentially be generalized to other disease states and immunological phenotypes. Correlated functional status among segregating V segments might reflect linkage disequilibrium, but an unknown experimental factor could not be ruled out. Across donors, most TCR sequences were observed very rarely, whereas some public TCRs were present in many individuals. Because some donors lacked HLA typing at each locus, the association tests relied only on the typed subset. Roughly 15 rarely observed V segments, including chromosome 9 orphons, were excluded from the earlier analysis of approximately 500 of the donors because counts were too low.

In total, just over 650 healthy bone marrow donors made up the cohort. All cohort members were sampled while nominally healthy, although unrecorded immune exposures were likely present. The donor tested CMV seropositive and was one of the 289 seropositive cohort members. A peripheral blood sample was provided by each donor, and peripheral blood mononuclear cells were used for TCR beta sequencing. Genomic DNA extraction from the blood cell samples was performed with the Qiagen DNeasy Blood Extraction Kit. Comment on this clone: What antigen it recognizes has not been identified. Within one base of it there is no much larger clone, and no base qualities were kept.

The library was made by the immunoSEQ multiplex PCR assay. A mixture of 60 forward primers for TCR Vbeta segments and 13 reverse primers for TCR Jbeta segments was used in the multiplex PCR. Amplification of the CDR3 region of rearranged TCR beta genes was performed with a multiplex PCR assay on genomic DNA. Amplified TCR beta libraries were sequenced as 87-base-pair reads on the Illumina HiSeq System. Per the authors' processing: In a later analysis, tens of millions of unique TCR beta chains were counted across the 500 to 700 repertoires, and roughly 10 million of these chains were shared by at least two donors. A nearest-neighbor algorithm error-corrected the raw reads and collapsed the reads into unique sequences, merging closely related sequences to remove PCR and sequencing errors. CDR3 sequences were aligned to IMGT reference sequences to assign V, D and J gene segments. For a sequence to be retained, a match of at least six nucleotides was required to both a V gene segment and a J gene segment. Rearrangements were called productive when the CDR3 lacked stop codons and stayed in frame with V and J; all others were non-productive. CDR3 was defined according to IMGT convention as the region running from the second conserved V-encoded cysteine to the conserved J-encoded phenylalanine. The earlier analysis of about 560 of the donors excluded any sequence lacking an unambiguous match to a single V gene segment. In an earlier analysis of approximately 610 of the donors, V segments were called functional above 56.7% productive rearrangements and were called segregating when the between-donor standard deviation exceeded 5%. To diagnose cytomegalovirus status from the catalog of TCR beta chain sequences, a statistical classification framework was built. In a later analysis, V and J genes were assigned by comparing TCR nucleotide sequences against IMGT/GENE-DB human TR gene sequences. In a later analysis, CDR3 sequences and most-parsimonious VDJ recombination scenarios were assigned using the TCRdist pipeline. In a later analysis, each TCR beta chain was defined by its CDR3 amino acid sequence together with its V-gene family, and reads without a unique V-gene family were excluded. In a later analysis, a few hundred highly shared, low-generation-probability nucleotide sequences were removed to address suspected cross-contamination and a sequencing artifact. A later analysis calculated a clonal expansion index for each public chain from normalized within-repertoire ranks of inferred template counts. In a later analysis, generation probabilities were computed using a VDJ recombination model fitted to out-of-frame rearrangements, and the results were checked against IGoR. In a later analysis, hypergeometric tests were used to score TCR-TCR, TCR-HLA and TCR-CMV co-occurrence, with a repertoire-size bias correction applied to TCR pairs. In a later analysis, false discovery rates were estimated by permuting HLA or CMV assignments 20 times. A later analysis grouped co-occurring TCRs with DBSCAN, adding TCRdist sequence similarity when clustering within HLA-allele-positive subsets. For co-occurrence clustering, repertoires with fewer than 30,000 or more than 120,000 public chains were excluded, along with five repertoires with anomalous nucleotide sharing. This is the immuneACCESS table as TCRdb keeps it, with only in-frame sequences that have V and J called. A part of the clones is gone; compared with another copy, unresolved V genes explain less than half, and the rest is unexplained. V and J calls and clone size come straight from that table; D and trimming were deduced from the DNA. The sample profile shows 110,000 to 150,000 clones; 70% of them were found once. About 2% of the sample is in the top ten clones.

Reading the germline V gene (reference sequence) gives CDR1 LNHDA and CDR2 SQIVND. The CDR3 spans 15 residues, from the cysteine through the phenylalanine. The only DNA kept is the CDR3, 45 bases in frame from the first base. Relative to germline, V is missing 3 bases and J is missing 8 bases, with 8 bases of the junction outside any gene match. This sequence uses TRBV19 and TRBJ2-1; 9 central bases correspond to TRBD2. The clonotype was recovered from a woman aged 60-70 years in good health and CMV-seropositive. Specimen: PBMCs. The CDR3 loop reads CASSIRASGMHEQFF. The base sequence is TGTGCCAGTAGTATCCGGGCTAGCGGGATGCATGAGCAGTTCTTC.